Below, one T cell receptor (beta chain) is given with its context. The CDR3 covers 14 residues. The germline CDR1 and CDR2 sequences are MNHNS and SASEGT. J was trimmed by 5 bases and V by 6 bases; bases with no gene match: 4. The entry originates in a study of kidney transplant recipient with SARS-CoV-2 infection. TCRdb itself ran the reads through MiXCR, one entry per CDR3 protein. Of 200,000 to 300,000 distinct CDR3 sequences detected, around 26% appear once; the ten largest clones hold 7% to 8%. The chain has TRBV6-1 and TRBJ2-1; 10 bases line up with TRBD2. The sample was a blood sample, taken at baseline and on day 111 from a kidney transplant recipient. This receptor was obtained from a male patient between 25 and 39 years old who had COVID-19 and was a kidney transplant recipient. Some T cells may have come from the graft donor. The CDR3 DNA reads TGTGCCAGCAGATGGACTAGCGGCGACAATGAGCAGTTCTTC. Residues: CASRWTSGDNEQFF.